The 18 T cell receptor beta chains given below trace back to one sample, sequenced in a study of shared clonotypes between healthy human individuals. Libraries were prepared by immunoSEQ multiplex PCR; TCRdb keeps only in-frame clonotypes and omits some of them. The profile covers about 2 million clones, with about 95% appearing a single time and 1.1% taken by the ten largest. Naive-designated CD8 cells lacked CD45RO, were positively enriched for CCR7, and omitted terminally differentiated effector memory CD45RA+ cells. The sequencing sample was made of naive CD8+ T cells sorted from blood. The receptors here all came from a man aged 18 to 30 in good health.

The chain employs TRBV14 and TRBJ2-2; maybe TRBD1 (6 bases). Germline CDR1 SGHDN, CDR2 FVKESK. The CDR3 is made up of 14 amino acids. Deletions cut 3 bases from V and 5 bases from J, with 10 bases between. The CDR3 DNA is TGTGCCAGCAGCCATGGGGGCAGTACCGGGGAGCTGTTTTTT. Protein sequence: CASSHGGSTGELFF.

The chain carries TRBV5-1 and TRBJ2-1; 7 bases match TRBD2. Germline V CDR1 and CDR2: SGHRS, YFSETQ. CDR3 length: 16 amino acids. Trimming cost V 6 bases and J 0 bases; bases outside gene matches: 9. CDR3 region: CASTGGPGGSYNEQFF. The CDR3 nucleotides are TGCGCCAGCACCGGAGGACCGGGGGGCTCCTACAATGAGCAGTTCTTC.

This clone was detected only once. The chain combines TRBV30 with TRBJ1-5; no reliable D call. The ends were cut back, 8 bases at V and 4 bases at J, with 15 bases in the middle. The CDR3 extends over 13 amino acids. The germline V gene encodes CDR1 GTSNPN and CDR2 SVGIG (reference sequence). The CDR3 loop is CAGPCRANQPQHF. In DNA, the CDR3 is TGTGCCGGTCCCTGCCGTGCAAATCAGCCCCAGCATTTT.

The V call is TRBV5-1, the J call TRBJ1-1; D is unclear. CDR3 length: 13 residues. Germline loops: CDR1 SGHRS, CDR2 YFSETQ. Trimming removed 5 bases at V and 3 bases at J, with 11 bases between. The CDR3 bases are TGCGCCAGCAGACCCCCCGGAGACACTGAAGCTTTCTTT. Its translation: CASRPPGDTEAFF.

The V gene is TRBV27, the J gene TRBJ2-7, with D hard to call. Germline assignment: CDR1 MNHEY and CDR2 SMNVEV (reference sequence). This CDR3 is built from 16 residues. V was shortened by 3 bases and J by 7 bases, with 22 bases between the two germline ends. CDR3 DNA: TGTGCCAGCAGTTTCCTAGGCGTAGAGAAAGGAAGGGAGCAGTACTTC. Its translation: CASSFLGVEKGREQYF.

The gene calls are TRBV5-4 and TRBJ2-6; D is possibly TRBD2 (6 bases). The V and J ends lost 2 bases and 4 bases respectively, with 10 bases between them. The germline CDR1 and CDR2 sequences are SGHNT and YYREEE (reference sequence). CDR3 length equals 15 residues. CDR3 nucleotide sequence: TGTGCCAGCAGCTTTCAGGGACTGGGGGCCAACGTCCTGACTTTC. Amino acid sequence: CASSFQGLGANVLTF.

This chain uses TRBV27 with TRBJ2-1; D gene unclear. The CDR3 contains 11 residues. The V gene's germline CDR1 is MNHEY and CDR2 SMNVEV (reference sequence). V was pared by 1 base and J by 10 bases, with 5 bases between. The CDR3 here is CASSLYGEQFF. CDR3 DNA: TGTGCCAGCAGTTTATACGGCGAGCAGTTCTTC.

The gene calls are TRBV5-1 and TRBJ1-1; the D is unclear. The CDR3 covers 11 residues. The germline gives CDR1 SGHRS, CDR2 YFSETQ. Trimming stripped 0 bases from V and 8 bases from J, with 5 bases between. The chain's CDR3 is CASSLASEAFF. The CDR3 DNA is TGCGCCAGCAGCTTGGCGAGCGAAGCTTTCTTT.

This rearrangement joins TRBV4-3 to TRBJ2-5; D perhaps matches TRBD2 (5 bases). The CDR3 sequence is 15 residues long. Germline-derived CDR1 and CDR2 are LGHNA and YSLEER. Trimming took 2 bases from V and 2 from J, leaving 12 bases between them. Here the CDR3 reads CASSQTQLAQETQYF. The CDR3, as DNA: TGCGCCAGCAGCCAAACCCAGCTAGCTCAAGAGACCCAGTACTTC.

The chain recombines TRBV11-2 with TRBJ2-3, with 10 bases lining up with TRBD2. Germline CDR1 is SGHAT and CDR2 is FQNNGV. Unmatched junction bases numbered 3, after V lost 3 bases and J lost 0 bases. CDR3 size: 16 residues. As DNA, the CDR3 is TGTGCCAGCAGCTTTTCTAGCGGGGGTAGCACAGATACGCAGTATTTT. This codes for CASSFSSGGSTDTQYF.

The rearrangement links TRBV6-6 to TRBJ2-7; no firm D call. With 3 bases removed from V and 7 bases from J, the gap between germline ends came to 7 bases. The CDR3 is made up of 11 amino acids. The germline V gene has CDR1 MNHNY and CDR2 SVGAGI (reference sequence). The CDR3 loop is CASSYGIEQYF. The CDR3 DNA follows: TGTGCCAGCAGTTATGGGATTGAGCAGTACTTC.

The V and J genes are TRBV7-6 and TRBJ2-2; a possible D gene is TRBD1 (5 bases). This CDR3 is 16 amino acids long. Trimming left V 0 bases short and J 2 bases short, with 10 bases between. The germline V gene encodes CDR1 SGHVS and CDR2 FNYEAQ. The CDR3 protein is CASSLAVTVNTGELFF. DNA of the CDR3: TGTGCCAGCAGCTTAGCCGTGACAGTCAACACCGGGGAGCTGTTTTTT. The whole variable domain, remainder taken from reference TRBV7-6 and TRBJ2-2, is GAGVSQSPRYKVTKRGQDVALRCDPISGHVSLYWYRQALGQGPEFLTYFNYEAQQDKSGLPNDRFSAERPEGSISTLTIQRTEQRDSAMYRCASSLAVTVNTGELFFGEGSRLTVL.

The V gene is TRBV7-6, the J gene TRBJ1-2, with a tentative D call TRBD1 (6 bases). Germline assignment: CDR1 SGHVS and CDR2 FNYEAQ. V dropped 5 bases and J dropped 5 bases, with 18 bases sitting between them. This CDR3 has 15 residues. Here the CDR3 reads CASSQEGGGAYGYTF. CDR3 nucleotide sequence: TGTGCCAGCAGCCAGGAAGGGGGGGGCGCTTATGGCTACACCTTC.

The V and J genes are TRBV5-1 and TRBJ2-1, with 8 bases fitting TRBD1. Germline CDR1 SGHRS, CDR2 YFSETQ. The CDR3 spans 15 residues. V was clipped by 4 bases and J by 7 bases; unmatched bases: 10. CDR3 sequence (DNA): TGCGCCAGCAGCACCGGACAGGGTTTTCCTAATGAGCAGTTCTTC. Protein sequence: CASSTGQGFPNEQFF.

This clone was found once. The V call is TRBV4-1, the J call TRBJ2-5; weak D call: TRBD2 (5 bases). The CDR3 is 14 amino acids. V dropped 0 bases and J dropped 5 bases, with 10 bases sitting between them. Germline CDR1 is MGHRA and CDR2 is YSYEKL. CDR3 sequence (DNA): TGCGCCAGCAGCCAAGAGAGTAGCGAGGAGACCCAGTACTTC. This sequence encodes CASSQESSEETQYF.

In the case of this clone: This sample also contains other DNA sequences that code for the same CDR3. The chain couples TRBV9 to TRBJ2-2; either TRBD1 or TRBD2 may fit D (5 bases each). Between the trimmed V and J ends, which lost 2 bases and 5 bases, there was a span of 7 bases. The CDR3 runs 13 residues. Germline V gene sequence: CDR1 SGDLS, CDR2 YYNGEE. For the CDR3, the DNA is TGTGCCAGCAGCGTGGGACGGACCGGGGAGCTGTTTTTT. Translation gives CASSVGRTGELFF.

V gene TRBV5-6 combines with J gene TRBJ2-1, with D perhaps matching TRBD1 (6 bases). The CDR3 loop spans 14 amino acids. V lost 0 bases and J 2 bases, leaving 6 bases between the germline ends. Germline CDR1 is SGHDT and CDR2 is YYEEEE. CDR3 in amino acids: CASSLGDTYNEQFF. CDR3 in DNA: TGTGCCAGCAGCTTGGGGGACACCTACAATGAGCAGTTCTTC.

CDR3 sequence reads: CSVCLATRPDTQYF. As DNA, the CDR3 is TGCAGCGTCTGTCTAGCGACCCGCCCAGATACGCAGTATTTT. The chain has TRBV29-1 and TRBJ2-3, with D maybe TRBD2 (6 bases). Germline loops: CDR1 SQVTM, CDR2 ANQGSEA. This CDR3 spans 14 amino acids. The V gene lost 6 bases and the J gene lost 4 bases, with 17 bases spanning the gap.